This T cell receptor (beta chain) was captured in a study of cytomegalovirus exposure and HLA in healthy donors. The table came from immunoSEQ multiplex PCR; TCRdb's copy has only in-frame clones and leaves some out. The data hold about 160,000 clones, with around nine tenths observed a single time. CDR3 length equals 16 residues. Trimming took 4 bases from V and 4 from J, leaving 17 bases between them. Germline V gene sequence: CDR1 SNHLY, CDR2 FYNNEI. This clone was counted once. The antigen is unknown. Findings and caveats of the study: Subsequent analysis found a tendency for first-cohort TCR clusters to co-occur within the roughly 130 validation repertoires. The study put 150 or so TCR beta chains on its list as cytomegalovirus-associated.

Sequencing used PBMCs. This rearrangement joins TRBV2 to TRBJ1-5; D might be TRBD1 (6 bases). This TCR was sampled from a woman between 18 and 29 years old in good health and CMV-seronegative. As DNA, the CDR3 is TGTGCCAGCAGTGTCCAGCCGGACAGCCAGAATCAGCCCCAGCATTTT. It encodes CASSVQPDSQNQPQHF.